This T cell receptor beta chain stems from a study of blood T cells in healthy people across ages (dated by TCRdb to between 2015 and 2017). As for the study more broadly: In model experiments, roughly one uniquely barcoded TCR beta cDNA molecule per two T cells was captured by template switching. Donors were grouped into four age groups: young (average roughly 16 years), middle-aged (under 40), aged (approximately 67) and long-lived (around 80). For two donors (one aged 18 to 29 and one aged 80 or older), the study analyzed two additional independent replicas of 1 million unique cDNA reads from the same blood draw. To track age-related changes in TCR beta repertoire diversity, the study relied on deep sequencing normalized with unique cDNA molecular identifiers. To avoid experimental bias, donors of different ages were distributed randomly across sequencing lanes. Overall study outcomes, separate from this receptor: Observed TCR beta diversity correlated strongly with the percentage of naive T cells measured by flow cytometry. Because profiling used bulk unsorted PBMCs, naive and antigen-experienced compartments could not be compared conclusively. As age increased, observed TCR beta diversity per million T cells dropped in a roughly linear way, and a significant reduction was already evident by age about 40. Estimates of total diversity based on one million sequenced T cells were considered lower bounds and underestimates. The CMV infection status of donors was not known, potentially confounding age-related changes in expanded clonotypes. Compared with the aged group, more naive CD4+ T cells, fewer expanded clones and increased TCR diversity were shown by the long-lived group, suggesting age selection.

This clonotype showed up just a few times. The antigen it binds to is not known. One base away there is no much larger clone; base qualities are not given. The library came from 5' RACE. The reads were generated on an Illumina HiSeq 2500. A second PCR of roughly 6 to 11 cycles was run with a J-beta primer mix and a sample-barcoded 5' primer. A unique molecular identifier was introduced onto each TCR beta cDNA molecule by a template-switch 5' adaptor carrying 12 random nucleotides. Each sample yielded at least 3 million CDR3-containing paired-end reads. First-strand cDNA synthesis was performed from all RNA using the Mint cDNA synthesis kit, with priming by a TRBC-specific oligonucleotide. Following uracil-DNA glycosylase treatment, a first 18-cycle PCR with universal primers M1SS and BC2_uni_R was performed on all cDNA. Processing in the source paper ran as follows. For normalization, 1 million high-quality reads were randomly selected from each sample, with every read carrying a distinct molecular identifier. Instead of being binned into consensus sequences, reads that shared molecular identifiers were thrown out. MiTCR, set to a Q25 quality threshold and the strictest error-elimination algorithm, was used for CDR3 identification, clonotype clustering and error correction. A nonparametric unseen species model with Euler transformation was used to estimate a lower bound on total TCR beta diversity. TCRdb cleaned the public reads at Q25 with fastp, built clones with MiXCR and kept in-frame beta chains. Under each unique CDR3 protein, matching rows form one entry showing the most common genes and DNA. The V and J calls, along with clone size, are taken from TCRdb and not from the paper's own processing. This sample comprises around 790,000 distinct CDR3 sequences, approximately 48% of them detected only once. The top ten constitute nearly 20% of the sample.

The germline V gene provides CDR1 SGHAT and CDR2 FQNNGV. The CDR3, cysteine through phenylalanine, is 15 amino acids long. Just the 45-base CDR3 DNA is kept, in frame starting at base 1. Unmatched junction bases come to 10, with V trimmed by 1 base and J by 7 bases. The donors were around 39 Caucasian individuals from Russia, aged roughly 6 to 100 years, who were systemically healthy. Each donor gave around 9.8 milliliters of peripheral blood, collected into EDTA-treated Vacutainer tubes. Ficoll-Paque density-gradient centrifugation was used to isolate PBMCs, with at least 6.5 million per sample. Total RNA was extracted from PBMCs with Trizol reagent, with at least 5.5 micrograms obtained per sample. For every donor, an aliquot of PBMCs went through flow cytometry to measure the percentages of naive CD45RAhigh/CD27high T cells.

The sequence came from a man in his fifties or sixties in good health. The chain uses TRBV11-2 and TRBJ2-7, with 7 middle bases fitting TRBD1. The sequenced sample was blood. The DNA sequence reads TGTGCCAGCAGCTTAGCCCGGGACAGCGTTAGGGAGCAGTACTTC. It specifies CASSLARDSVREQYF.